This T cell receptor (beta chain) was found in a study of T cell responses to AZD1222 COVID-19 vaccine. Study-wide findings and caveats: Vaccine-associated CD4 TCRs ranged over spike, dominating at 160-218 and 743-854. Baseline testing showed seropositivity in only six or seven AZD1222 recipients.

The CDR3 runs 12 residues. V was clipped by 3 bases and J by 1 base, with 6 bases between them. CDR1 and CDR2 from the germline V gene are SQVTM and ANQGSEA. On this clone itself: The antigen is not known.

The assay was immunoSEQ multiplex PCR, and TCRdb's table has in-frame clones only and misses some. The sample records more than 95,000 clones, approximately 91% being singletons. This sequence was found in an adult in good health. The sequencing here drew on peripheral blood, taken on day 0 of AZD1222 vaccination. The V and J genes are TRBV29-1 and TRBJ1-1, with D unclear. CDR3 nucleotide sequence: TGCAGCGTTGAGCGGGGGAACACTGAAGCTTTCTTT. Translating it yields CSVERGNTEAFF.